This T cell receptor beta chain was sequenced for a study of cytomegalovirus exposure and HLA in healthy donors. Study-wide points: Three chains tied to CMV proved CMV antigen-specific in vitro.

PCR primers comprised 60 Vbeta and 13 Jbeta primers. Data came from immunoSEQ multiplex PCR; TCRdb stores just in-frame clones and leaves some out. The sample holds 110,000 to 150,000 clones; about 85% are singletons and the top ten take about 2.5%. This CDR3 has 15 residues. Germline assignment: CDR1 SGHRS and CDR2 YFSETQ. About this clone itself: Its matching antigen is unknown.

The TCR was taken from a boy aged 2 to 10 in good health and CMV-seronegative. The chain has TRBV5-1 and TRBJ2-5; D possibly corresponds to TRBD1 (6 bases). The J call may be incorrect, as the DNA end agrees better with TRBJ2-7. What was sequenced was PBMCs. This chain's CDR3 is CASSLPKDSSYEQYF. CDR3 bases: TGCGCCAGCAGCCTCCCCAAGGACAGCTCCTACGAGCAGTACTTC.